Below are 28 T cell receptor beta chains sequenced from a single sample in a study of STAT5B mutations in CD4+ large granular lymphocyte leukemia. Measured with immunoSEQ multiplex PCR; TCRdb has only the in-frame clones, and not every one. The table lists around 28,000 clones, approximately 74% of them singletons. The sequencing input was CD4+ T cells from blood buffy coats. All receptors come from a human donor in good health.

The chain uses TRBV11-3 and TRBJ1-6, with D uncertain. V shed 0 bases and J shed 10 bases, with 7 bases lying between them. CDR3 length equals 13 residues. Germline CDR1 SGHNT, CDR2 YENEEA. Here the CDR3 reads CASSLDRESPLHF. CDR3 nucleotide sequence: TGTGCCAGCAGCTTAGATCGGGAATCACCCCTCCACTTT. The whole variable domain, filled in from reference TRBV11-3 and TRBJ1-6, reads EAGVVQSPRYKIIEKKQPVAFWCNPISGHNTLYWYLQNLGQGPELLIRYENEEAVDDSQLPKDRFSAERLKGVDSTLKIQPAELGDSAVYLCASSLDRESPLHFGNGTRLTVT.

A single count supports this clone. DNA for the CDR3: TGTGCCAGCACCTTCGGACTTGGGATCACAGATACGCAGTATTTT. Translating gives CASTFGLGITDTQYF. The J gene is TRBJ2-3, the V gene TRBV2, with a weak D call TRBD2 (5 bases). Trimming cost V 7 bases and J 2 bases, with 16 bases left between them. The germline V gene encodes CDR1 SNHLY and CDR2 FYNNEI. This CDR3 region has 15 residues.

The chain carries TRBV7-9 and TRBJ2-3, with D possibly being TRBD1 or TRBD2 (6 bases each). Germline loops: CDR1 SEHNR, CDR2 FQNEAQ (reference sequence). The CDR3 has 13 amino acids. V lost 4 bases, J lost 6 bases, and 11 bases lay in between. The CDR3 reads CASSSTGRDTQYF. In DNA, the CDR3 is TGTGCCAGCAGCTCTACAGGGAGGGATACGCAGTATTTT.

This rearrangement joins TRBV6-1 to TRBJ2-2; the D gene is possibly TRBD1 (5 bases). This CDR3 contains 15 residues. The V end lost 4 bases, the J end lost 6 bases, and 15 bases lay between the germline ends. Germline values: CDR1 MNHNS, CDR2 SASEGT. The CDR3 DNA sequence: TGTGCCAGCAGTGTCAACCCACAGGTGCCCGGGGAGCTGTTTTTT. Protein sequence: CASSVNPQVPGELFF.

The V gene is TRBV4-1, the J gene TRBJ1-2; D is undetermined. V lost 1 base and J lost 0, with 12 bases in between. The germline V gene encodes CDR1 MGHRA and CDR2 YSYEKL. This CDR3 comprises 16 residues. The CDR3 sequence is CASSQATTTPNYGYTF. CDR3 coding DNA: TGCGCCAGCAGCCAAGCTACTACTACCCCTAACTATGGCTACACCTTC.

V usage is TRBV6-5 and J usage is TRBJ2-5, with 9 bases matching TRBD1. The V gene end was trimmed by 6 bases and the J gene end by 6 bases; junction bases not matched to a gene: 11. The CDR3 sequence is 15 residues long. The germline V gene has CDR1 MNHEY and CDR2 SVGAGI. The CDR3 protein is CASRPPPGTGKTQYF. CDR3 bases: TGTGCCAGCAGACCACCCCCAGGGACAGGGAAGACCCAGTACTTC.

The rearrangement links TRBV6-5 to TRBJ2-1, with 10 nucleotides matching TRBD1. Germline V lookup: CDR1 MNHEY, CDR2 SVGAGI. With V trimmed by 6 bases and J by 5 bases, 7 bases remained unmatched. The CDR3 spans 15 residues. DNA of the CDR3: TGTGCCAGCAGGCCGACAGGGGGCTCAGACAATGAGCAGTTCTTC. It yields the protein CASRPTGGSDNEQFF.

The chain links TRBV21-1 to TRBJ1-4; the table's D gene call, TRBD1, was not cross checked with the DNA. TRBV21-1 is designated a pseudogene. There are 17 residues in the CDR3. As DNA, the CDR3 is TGTGCCAGCAGCGACAGGGGGCGCCTGACAACTAATGAAAAACTGTTTTTT. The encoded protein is CASSDRGRLTTNEKLFF.

The CDR3 here is CASSPCSSASSYNSPLHF. The DNA for the CDR3 is TGTGCCAGCAGCCCGTGCTCTTCGGCGAGCTCCTATAATTCACCCCTCCACTTT. This chain connects TRBV21-1 to TRBJ1-6. TRBV21-1 is described as a pseudogene. This CDR3 has 18 amino acids.

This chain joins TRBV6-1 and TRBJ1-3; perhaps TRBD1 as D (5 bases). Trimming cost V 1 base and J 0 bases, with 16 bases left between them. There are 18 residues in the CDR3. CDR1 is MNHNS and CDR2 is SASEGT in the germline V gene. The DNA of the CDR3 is TGTGCCAGCAGTGAAGAACGAATTGGGGGTGTCTCTGGAAACACCATATATTTT. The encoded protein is CASSEERIGGVSGNTIYF.

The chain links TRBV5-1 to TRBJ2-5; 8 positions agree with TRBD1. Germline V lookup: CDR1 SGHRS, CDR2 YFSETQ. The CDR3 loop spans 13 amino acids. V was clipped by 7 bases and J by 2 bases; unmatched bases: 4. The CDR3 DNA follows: TGCGCCAGCGCGGACAGGGAACAAGAGACCCAGTACTTC. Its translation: CASADREQETQYF. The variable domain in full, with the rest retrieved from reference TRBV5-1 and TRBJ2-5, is KAGVTQTPRYLIKTRGQQVTLSCSPISGHRSVSWYQQTPGQGLQFLFEYFSETQRNKGNFPGRFSGRQFSNSRSEMNVSTLELGDSALYLCASADREQETQYFGPGTRLLVL.

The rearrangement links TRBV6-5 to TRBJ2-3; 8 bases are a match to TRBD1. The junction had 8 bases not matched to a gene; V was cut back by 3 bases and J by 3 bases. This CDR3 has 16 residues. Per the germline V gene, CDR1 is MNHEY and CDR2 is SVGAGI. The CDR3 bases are TGTGCCAGCAGTTATAGGTTAGGACAGGGAACAGATACGCAGTATTTT. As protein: CASSYRLGQGTDTQYF.

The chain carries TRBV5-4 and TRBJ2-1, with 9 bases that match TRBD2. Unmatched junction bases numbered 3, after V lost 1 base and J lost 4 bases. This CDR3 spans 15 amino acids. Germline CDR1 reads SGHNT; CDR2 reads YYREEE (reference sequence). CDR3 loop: CASSLRSGGYNEQFF. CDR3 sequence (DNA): TGTGCCAGCAGCTTGCGTAGCGGGGGTTACAATGAGCAGTTCTTC.

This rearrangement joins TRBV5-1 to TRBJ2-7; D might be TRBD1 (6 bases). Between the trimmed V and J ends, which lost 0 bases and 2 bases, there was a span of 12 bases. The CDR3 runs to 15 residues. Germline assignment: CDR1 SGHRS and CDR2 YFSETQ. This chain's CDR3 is CASSLAGAGAYEQYF. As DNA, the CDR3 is TGCGCCAGCAGCTTGGCCGGGGCAGGGGCCTACGAGCAGTACTTC.

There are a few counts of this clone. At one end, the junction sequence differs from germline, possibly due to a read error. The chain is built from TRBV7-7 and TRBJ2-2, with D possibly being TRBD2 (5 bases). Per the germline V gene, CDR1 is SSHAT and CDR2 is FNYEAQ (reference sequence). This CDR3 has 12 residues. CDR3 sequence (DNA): TGTGCTAGCAGCGGCCCTACCGGGGAGCTGTTTTTT. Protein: CASSGPTGELFF.

For the CDR3, the DNA is TGTGCCAGCAGCTTACGGAGGGGACTGGGGACCGGGGAGCTGTTTTTT. Translated, it gives CASSLRRGLGTGELFF. This rearrangement joins TRBV7-2 to TRBJ2-2; D is possibly TRBD2 (6 bases). CDR1 and CDR2 from the germline V gene are SGHTA and FQGNSA. Trimming shortened V by 2 bases and J by 5 bases, and 15 bases separated the two germline ends. The CDR3 runs to 16 residues.

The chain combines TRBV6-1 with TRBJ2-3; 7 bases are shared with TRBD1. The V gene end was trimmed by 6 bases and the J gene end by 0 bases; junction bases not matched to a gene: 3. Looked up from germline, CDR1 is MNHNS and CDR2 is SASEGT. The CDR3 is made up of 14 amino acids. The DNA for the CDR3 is TGTGCCAGCAGGACAGGGTTTAGCACAGATACGCAGTATTTT. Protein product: CASRTGFSTDTQYF.

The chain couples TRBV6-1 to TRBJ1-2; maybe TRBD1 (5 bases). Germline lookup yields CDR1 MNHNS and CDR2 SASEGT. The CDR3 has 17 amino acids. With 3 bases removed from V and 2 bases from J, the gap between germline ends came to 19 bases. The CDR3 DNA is TGTGCCAGCAGTGACCCGTTGACGGGCAGGGTAAACTATGGCTACACCTTC. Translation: CASSDPLTGRVNYGYTF.

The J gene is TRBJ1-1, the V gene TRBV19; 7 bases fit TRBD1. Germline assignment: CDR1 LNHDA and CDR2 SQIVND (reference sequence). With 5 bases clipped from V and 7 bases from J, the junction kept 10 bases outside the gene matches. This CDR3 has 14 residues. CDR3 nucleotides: TGTGCCAGTAGTCCTCGGACAGGTACCTTTGAAGCTTTCTTT. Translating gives CASSPRTGTFEAFF.

The CDR3 DNA sequence: TGCAGCATAAGGCCTAGCTCCTACGAGCAGTACTTC. Its translation: CSIRPSSYEQYF. This chain connects TRBV29-1 to TRBJ2-7; D gene uncertain. From germline, CDR1 is SQVTM and CDR2 ANQGSEA. The CDR3 is made up of 12 amino acids. The V end lost 8 bases, the J end lost 0 bases, and 11 bases lay between the germline ends.

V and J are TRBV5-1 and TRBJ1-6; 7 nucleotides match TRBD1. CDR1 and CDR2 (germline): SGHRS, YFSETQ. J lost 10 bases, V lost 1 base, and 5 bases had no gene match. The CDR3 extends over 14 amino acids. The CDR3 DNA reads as TGCGCCAGCAGCTTGAACAGGGGAGGATCACCCCTCCACTTT. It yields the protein CASSLNRGGSPLHF.

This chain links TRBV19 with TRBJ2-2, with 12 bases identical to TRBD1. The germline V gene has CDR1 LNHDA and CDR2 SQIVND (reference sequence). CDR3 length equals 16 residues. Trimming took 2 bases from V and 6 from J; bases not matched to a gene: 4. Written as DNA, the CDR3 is TGTGCCAGTAGTATAAGGGGGACAGGGGGCTCCGGGGAGCTGTTTTTT. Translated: CASSIRGTGGSGELFF.

The CDR3 nucleotides read TGTGCCAGCAGCTTAGGAGGCAGGGGGCACTCCTACAATGAGCAGTTCTTC. The encoded protein is CASSLGGRGHSYNEQFF. This chain joins TRBV11-2 and TRBJ2-1, with 8 bases identical to TRBD1. CDR1 is SGHAT and CDR2 is FQNNGV in the germline V gene. After removal of 1 base from V and 0 bases from J, the junction contained 5 bases not matched to a gene. The CDR3 has 17 residues.

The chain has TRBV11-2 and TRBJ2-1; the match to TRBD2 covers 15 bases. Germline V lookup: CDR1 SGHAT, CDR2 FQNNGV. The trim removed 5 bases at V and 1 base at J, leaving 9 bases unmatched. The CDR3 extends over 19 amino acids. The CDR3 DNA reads TGTGCCAGCAGCCTTCGGTGGACTAGCGGGGGGGAGTCCTACAATGAGCAGTTCTTC. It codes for CASSLRWTSGGESYNEQFF.

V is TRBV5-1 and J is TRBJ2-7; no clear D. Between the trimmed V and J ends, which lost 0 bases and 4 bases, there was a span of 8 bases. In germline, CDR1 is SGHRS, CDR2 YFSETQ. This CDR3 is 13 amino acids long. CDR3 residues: CASSLAGRYEQYF. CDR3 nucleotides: TGCGCCAGCAGCTTGGCGGGCAGGTACGAGCAGTACTTC.

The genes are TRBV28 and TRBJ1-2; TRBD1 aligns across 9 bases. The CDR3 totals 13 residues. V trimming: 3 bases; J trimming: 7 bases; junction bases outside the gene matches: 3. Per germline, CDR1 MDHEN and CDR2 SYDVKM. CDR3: CASSFGQGIGYTF. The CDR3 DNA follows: TGTGCCAGCAGTTTTGGACAGGGGATTGGCTACACCTTC.

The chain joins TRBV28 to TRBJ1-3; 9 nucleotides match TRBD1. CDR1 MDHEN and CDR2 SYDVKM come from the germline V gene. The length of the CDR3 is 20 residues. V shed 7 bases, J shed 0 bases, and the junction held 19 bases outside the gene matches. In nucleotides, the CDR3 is TGTGCCAGCACTCCAACCGGGACAGGGTACTCTTGGCACTCTGGAAACACCATATATTTT. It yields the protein CASTPTGTGYSWHSGNTIYF.

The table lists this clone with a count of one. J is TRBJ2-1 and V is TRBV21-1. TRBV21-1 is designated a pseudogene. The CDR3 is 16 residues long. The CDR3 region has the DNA TGTGCCAGCAGCAAAGAACGCCTTATCGACTACAATGAGCAGTTCTTC. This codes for CASSKERLIDYNEQFF.